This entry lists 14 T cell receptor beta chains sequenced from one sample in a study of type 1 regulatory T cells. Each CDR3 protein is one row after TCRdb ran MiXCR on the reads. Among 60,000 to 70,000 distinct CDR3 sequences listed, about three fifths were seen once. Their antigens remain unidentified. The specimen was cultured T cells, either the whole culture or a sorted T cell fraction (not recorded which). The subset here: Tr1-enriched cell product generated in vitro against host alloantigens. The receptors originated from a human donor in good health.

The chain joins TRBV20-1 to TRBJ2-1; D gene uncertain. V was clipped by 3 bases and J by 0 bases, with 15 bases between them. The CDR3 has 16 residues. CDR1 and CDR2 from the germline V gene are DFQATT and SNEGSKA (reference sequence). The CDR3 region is CSARETIASSYNEQFF. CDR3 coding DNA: TGCAGTGCTAGGGAAACTATAGCTTCCTCCTACAATGAGCAGTTCTTC.

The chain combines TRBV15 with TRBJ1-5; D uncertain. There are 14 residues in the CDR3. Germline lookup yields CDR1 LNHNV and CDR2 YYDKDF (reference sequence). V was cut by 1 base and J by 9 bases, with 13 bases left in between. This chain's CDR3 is CATSRGLVGVPQHF. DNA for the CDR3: TGTGCCACCAGCAGAGGGTTGGTGGGTGTGCCCCAGCATTTT.

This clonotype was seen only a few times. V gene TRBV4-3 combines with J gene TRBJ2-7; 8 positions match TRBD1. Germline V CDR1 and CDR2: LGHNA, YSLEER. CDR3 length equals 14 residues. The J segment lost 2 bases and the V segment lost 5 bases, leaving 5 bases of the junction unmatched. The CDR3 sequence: CASSTRQGPYEQYF. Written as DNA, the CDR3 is TGCGCCAGCAGCACCCGACAGGGGCCCTACGAGCAGTACTTC.

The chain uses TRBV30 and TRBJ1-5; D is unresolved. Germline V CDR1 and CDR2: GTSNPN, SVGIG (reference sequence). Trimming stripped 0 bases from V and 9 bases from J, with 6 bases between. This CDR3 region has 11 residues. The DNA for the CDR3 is TGTGCCTGGAGTGTCGGGAGGCCCCAGCATTTT. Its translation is CAWSVGRPQHF.

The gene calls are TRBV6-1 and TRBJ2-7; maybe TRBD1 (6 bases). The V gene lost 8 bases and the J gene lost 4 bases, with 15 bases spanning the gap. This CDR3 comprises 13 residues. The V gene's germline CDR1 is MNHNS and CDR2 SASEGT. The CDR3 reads CASSRTVSYEQYF. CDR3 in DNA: TGTGCCAGCTCAAGGACAGTTTCATACGAGCAGTACTTC.

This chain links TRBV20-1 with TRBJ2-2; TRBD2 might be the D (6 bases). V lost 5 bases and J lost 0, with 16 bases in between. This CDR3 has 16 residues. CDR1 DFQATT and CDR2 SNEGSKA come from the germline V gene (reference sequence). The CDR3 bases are TGCAGTGCTTATAAAGCCGGGACTTCGAACACCGGGGAGCTGTTTTTT. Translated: CSAYKAGTSNTGELFF.

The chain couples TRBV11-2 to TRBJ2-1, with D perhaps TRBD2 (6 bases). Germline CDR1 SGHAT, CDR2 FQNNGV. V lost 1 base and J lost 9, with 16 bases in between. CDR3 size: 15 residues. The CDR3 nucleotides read TGTGCCAGCAGCTTAGTAGTGGCTCTAGCGAGTGAGCAGTTCTTC. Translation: CASSLVVALASEQFF.

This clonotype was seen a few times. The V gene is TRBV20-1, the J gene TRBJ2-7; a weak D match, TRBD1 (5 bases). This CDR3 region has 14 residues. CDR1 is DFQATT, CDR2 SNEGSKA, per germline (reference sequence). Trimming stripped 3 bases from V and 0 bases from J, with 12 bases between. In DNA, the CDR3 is TGCAGTGCTAGTGGGGATGACAGCTCCTACGAGCAGTACTTC. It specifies CSASGDDSSYEQYF.

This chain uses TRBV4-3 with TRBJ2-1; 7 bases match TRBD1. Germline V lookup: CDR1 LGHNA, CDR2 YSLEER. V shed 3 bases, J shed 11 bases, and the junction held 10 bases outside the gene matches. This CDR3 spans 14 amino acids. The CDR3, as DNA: TGCGCCAGCAGCCATCACGGACAGGAGATTAAGCAGTTCTTC. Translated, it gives CASSHHGQEIKQFF.

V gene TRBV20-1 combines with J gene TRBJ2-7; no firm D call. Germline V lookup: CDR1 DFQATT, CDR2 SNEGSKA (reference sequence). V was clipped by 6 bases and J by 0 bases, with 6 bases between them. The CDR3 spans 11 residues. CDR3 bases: TGCAGTGCCTCAGACTCCTACGAGCAGTACTTC. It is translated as CSASDSYEQYF.

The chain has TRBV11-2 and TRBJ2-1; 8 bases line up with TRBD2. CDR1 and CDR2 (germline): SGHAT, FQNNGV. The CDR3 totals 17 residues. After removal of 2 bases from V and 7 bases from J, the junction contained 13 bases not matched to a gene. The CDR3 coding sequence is TGTGCCAGCAGCTTATCTGGGCGTAGCGGGACCTGGAATGAGCAGTTCTTC. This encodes CASSLSGRSGTWNEQFF. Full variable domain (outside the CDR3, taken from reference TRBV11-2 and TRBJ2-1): EAGVAQSPRYKIIEKRQSVAFWCNPISGHATLYWYQQILGQGPKLLIQFQNNGVVDDSQLPKDRFSAERLKGVDSTLKIQPAKLEDSAVYLCASSLSGRSGTWNEQFFGPGTRLTVL.

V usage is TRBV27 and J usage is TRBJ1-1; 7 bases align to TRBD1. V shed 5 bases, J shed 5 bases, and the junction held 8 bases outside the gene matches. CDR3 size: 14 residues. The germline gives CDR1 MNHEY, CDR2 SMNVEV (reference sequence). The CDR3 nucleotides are TGTGCCAGCAGTGTGACAGGGACAAGAACTGAAGCTTTCTTT. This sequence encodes CASSVTGTRTEAFF.

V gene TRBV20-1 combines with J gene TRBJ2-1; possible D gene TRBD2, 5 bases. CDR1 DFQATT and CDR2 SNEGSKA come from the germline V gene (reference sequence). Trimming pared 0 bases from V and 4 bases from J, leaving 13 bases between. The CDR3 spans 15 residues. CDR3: CSARDLSRDYNEQFF. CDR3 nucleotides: TGCAGTGCTAGAGATCTGTCACGGGATTACAATGAGCAGTTCTTC.

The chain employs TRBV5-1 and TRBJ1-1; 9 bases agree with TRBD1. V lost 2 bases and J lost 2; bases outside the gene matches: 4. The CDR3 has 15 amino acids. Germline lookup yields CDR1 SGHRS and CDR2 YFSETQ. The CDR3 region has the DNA TGCGCCAGCAGCTTTGGGGGACAGGGTAACACTGAAGCTTTCTTT. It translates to CASSFGGQGNTEAFF.